The 27 T cell receptor beta chains below all came from one sample that was sequenced in a study of blood T cell repertoires in COVID-19. The repertoire was sequenced with immunoSEQ multiplex PCR; TCRdb's copy has only in-frame clones and lacks some. The sample records some 80,000 clones, 79% being singletons. Material for sequencing was peripheral blood. These receptor sequences come from a woman of 80 years or more with active or convalescent COVID-19.

CDR3 loop: CASSQERLAGGGEQYF. The CDR3 coding sequence is TGTGCCAGCAGCCAAGAGAGACTAGCGGGAGGGGGCGAGCAGTACTTC. This sequence joins TRBV3-1 (or the pseudogene TRBV3-2) and TRBJ2-7; the match to TRBD2 covers 14 bases. V lost 0 bases, J lost 6 bases, and 4 bases stayed unmatched. Germline V gene sequence: CDR1 LGHDT, CDR2 YNNKEL (reference sequence). CDR3 length equals 16 residues.

This clone appeared a few times. The V and J genes are TRBV7-2 and TRBJ2-7; 13 nucleotides match TRBD2. Trimming took 5 bases from V and 6 from J; bases not matched to a gene: 4. The length of the CDR3 is 14 residues. Germline V CDR1 and CDR2: SGHTA, FQGNSA. The CDR3, as DNA: TGTGCCAGCAGCGGGTGGACTAGCGGGAGCGAGCAGTACTTC. Translating gives CASSGWTSGSEQYF.

The J gene is TRBJ1-5, the V gene TRBV15; D remains unclear. The length of the CDR3 is 15 residues. V lost 0 bases, J lost 7 bases, and 13 bases lay in between. CDR1 is LNHNV, CDR2 YYDKDF, per germline (reference sequence). CDR3 DNA: TGTGCCACCAGCAGAGAGGGAGGGATAGGGCAGCCCCAGCATTTT. Its translation is CATSREGGIGQPQHF. Variable domain in full (rest from reference TRBV15 and TRBJ1-5): DAMVIQNPRYQVTQFGKPVTLSCSQTLNHNVMYWYQQKSSQAPKLLFHYYDKDFNNEADTPDNFQSRRPNTSFCFLDIRSPGLGDTAMYLCATSREGGIGQPQHFGDGTRLSIL.

The gene calls are TRBV5-3 and TRBJ1-1; D remains unclear. TRBV5-3 is an open reading frame whose function is uncertain. V dropped 1 base and J dropped 4 bases, with 11 bases sitting between them. The CDR3 has 14 amino acids. CDR3 residues: CARSLRLPGTEAFF. The CDR3 nucleotides are TGTGCCAGAAGCTTGCGGCTTCCGGGCACTGAAGCTTTCTTT.

The chain is built from TRBV7-2 and TRBJ1-1; D ambiguous. Germline V gives CDR1 SGHTA, CDR2 FQGNSA. This CDR3 region has 12 residues. V was cut by 5 bases and J by 5 bases, with 9 bases left in between. The CDR3 reads CASSRTGTEAFF. The CDR3 DNA reads as TGTGCCAGCAGCCGCACGGGGACTGAAGCTTTCTTT. Filled out from reference TRBV7-2 and TRBJ1-1, the complete variable domain reads GAGVSQSPSNKVTEKGKDVELRCDPISGHTALYWYRQSLGQGLEFLIYFQGNSAPDKSGLPSDRFSAERTGGSVSTLTIQRTQQEDSAVYLCASSRTGTEAFFGQGTRLTVV.

The genes are TRBV7-2 and TRBJ2-2; 9 positions match TRBD2. CDR1 is SGHTA, CDR2 FQGNSA, per germline. Unmatched junction bases numbered 1, after V lost 1 base and J lost 4 bases. This CDR3 has 15 amino acids. The CDR3 spells CASSLGGGATGELFF. CDR3 in DNA: TGTGCCAGCAGCTTAGGCGGGGGGGCCACCGGGGAGCTGTTTTTT.

This chain joins TRBV3-1 (or the pseudogene TRBV3-2) and TRBJ2-3; 9 nucleotides match TRBD1. The V and J ends lost 6 bases and 3 bases, in that order; junction bases with no gene match: 13. Germline V lookup: CDR1 LGHDT, CDR2 YNNKEL (reference sequence). The CDR3 contains 17 residues. The CDR3 loop reads CASRGNRGRLRTDTQYF. CDR3 bases: TGTGCCAGCAGGGGAAACAGGGGGCGCTTAAGAACAGATACGCAGTATTTT.

The chain uses TRBV10-3 and TRBJ2-7; 9 bases are shared with TRBD2. V trimming: 4 bases; J trimming: 5 bases; junction bases outside the gene matches: 6. The germline gives CDR1 ENHRY, CDR2 SYGVKD. The CDR3 is 14 residues long. The CDR3 DNA reads TGTGCCATCAGTGGATTAGCGGGAGTGAACGAGCAGTACTTC. It specifies CAISGLAGVNEQYF.

This rearrangement joins TRBV7-2 to TRBJ2-7; 9 bases line up with TRBD2. V gave up 2 bases and J gave up 5 bases; unmatched junction bases: 13. The CDR3 extends over 17 amino acids. Germline CDR1 and CDR2: SGHTA and FQGNSA. The CDR3: CASSLLAGLAGTHEQYF. The CDR3 nucleotides read TGTGCCAGCAGCTTATTGGCGGGGCTAGCGGGAACCCACGAGCAGTACTTC.

In its sample, this clone was seen a few times. The V call is TRBV6-2 or TRBV6-3, the J call TRBJ2-1, with a possible D match to TRBD2 (5 bases). This CDR3 has 16 amino acids. Germline lookup yields CDR1 MNHEY and CDR2 SVGEGT. V was clipped by 0 bases and J by 2 bases, with 11 bases between them. This chain's CDR3 is CASSYSHSGPYNEQFF. The CDR3 nucleotides are TGTGCCAGCAGTTACTCCCACAGCGGCCCCTACAATGAGCAGTTCTTC.

The V and J genes are TRBV6-2 or TRBV6-3 and TRBJ1-3; D possibly corresponds to TRBD1 (6 bases). CDR3 size: 14 residues. V lost 5 bases and J lost 4, with 12 bases in between. Per germline, CDR1 MNHEY and CDR2 SVGEGT. In DNA, the CDR3 is TGTGCCAGCAGTGGTCAGACAGGCGGAAACACCATATATTTT. Translated, it gives CASSGQTGGNTIYF.

The chain couples TRBV15 to TRBJ1-1; possible D gene TRBD1, 5 bases. The CDR3 covers 14 residues. Trimming shortened V by 0 bases and J by 5 bases, and 10 bases separated the two germline ends. Germline assignment: CDR1 LNHNV and CDR2 YYDKDF (reference sequence). The CDR3 bases are TGTGCCACCAGCAGAGAGGGACGGGGGACTGAAGCTTTCTTT. Translating gives CATSREGRGTEAFF. Supplemented by reference TRBV15 and TRBJ1-1, the full variable domain reads DAMVIQNPRYQVTQFGKPVTLSCSQTLNHNVMYWYQQKSSQAPKLLFHYYDKDFNNEADTPDNFQSRRPNTSFCFLDIRSPGLGDTAMYLCATSREGRGTEAFFGQGTRLTVV.

V is TRBV7-8 and J is TRBJ1-5, with D possibly being TRBD1 (6 bases). The CDR3 loop spans 13 amino acids. Trimming shortened V by 3 bases and J by 4 bases, and 7 bases separated the two germline ends. The germline CDR1 and CDR2 sequences are SGHVS and FQNEAQ. CDR3 DNA sequence: TGTGCCAGCAGCTTCCAGGGGAATCAGCCCCAGCATTTT. This translates into CASSFQGNQPQHF.

The chain carries TRBV7-2 and TRBJ2-7; 7 positions match TRBD2. Germline V gene data show CDR1 as SGHTA and CDR2 as FQGNSA. The junction had 4 bases not matched to a gene; V was cut back by 0 bases and J by 2 bases. CDR3 length: 15 amino acids. Here the CDR3 reads CASSLAWGGTYEQYF. The CDR3 DNA reads TGTGCCAGCAGCTTAGCGTGGGGGGGGACCTACGAGCAGTACTTC.

V and J are TRBV19 and TRBJ1-1, with TRBD1 as a possible D gene (5 bases). The CDR3 runs to 15 residues. V lost 7 bases to trimming and J lost 0 bases, with 15 bases between them. Germline-derived CDR1 and CDR2 are LNHDA and SQIVND (reference sequence). CDR3 sequence: CASNRNGGMNTEAFF. CDR3 nucleotide sequence: TGTGCCAGTAATCGAAATGGGGGGATGAACACTGAAGCTTTCTTT.

V usage is TRBV28 and J usage is TRBJ2-3, with D maybe TRBD2 (6 bases). The CDR3 consists of 15 residues. V was clipped by 6 bases and J by 0 bases, with 13 bases between them. Germline V gene data show CDR1 as MDHEN and CDR2 as SYDVKM. CDR3 bases: TGTGCCAGCAGATCGGAGGGACCTAGCACAGATACGCAGTATTTT. Its translation is CASRSEGPSTDTQYF.

This clone was observed once. The CDR3 coding sequence is TGTGCCAGTAGTAAAGGACAGACTAGCACAGATACGCAGTATTTT. Its protein is CASSKGQTSTDTQYF. The chain carries TRBV19 and TRBJ2-3, with D possibly matching TRBD1 (6 bases). Per germline, CDR1 LNHDA and CDR2 SQIVND (reference sequence). Trimming pared 4 bases from V and 0 bases from J, leaving 11 bases between. The CDR3 extends over 15 amino acids.

V usage is TRBV28 and J usage is TRBJ2-6; 9 nucleotides line up with TRBD2. V lost 7 bases and J lost 4; bases outside the gene matches: 8. The CDR3 covers 16 residues. CDR1 is MDHEN, CDR2 SYDVKM, per germline. CDR3 sequence (DNA): TGTGCCAGCATTGGCGGGAGGGCCTCCGGGGCCAACGTCCTGACTTTC. It specifies CASIGGRASGANVLTF. The complete variable domain, with remaining parts taken from reference TRBV28 and TRBJ2-6, reads DVKVTQSSRYLVKRTGEKVFLECVQDMDHENMFWYRQDPGLGLRLIYFSYDVKMKEKGDIPEGYSVSREKKERFSLILESASTNQTSMYLCASIGGRASGANVLTFGAGSRLTVL.

This rearrangement joins TRBV28 to TRBJ1-6; 7 nucleotides line up with TRBD1. CDR1 MDHEN and CDR2 SYDVKM come from the germline V gene. The junction had 6 bases not matched to a gene; V was cut back by 5 bases and J by 5 bases. The CDR3 is made up of 15 amino acids. The CDR3 DNA is TGTGCCAGCAGTCTACTTGACAGGGATAATTCACCCCTCCACTTT. Translated: CASSLLDRDNSPLHF.

The chain carries TRBV4-1 and TRBJ1-4, with 9 bases that match TRBD1. This CDR3 has 16 residues. Trimming removed 1 base from V and 5 bases from J; junction bases left unmatched: 5. CDR1 and CDR2 (germline): MGHRA, YSYEKL. CDR3 sequence (DNA): TGCGCCAGCAGCCAAGGAACAGGGGGCCTAAATGAAAAACTGTTTTTT. As protein: CASSQGTGGLNEKLFF.

This chain connects TRBV28 to TRBJ1-6; possibly TRBD1 for D (5 bases). The length of the CDR3 is 15 residues. Trimming removed 6 bases at V and 9 bases at J, with 18 bases between. Germline CDR1 MDHEN, CDR2 SYDVKM. The CDR3 coding sequence is TGTGCCAGCAGATCCCGGTGGGGGGGGGTTTCACCCCTCCACTTT. Translation: CASRSRWGGVSPLHF. The full variable domain, rest sourced from reference TRBV28 and TRBJ1-6, is DVKVTQSSRYLVKRTGEKVFLECVQDMDHENMFWYRQDPGLGLRLIYFSYDVKMKEKGDIPEGYSVSREKKERFSLILESASTNQTSMYLCASRSRWGGVSPLHFGNGTRLTVT.

A few counts support this clone. The rearrangement uses TRBV11-1 and TRBJ1-1; maybe TRBD1 (6 bases). V lost 6 bases to trimming and J lost 2 bases, with 13 bases between them. The germline gives CDR1 SGHAT, CDR2 FQDESV (reference sequence). The CDR3 consists of 14 residues. CDR3: CASSPHRDNTEAFF. CDR3 nucleotide sequence: TGTGCCAGCAGTCCCCACAGGGATAACACTGAAGCTTTCTTT.

This clone was counted a few times. The chain combines TRBV7-9 with TRBJ1-3, with 10 bases lining up with TRBD1. With 5 bases clipped from V and 0 bases from J, the junction kept 4 bases outside the gene matches. This CDR3 contains 16 residues. Per the germline V gene, CDR1 is SEHNR and CDR2 is FQNEAQ (reference sequence). CDR3 protein: CASSRGQGISGNTIYF. The CDR3 DNA follows: TGTGCCAGCAGCAGGGGACAGGGGATCTCTGGAAACACCATATATTTT. Full variable domain (outside the CDR3, taken from reference TRBV7-9 and TRBJ1-3): DTGVSQNPRHKITKRGQNVTFRCDPISEHNRLYWYRQTLGQGPEFLTYFQNEAQLEKSRLLSDRFSAERPKGSFSTLEIQRTEQGDSAMYLCASSRGQGISGNTIYFGEGSWLTVV.

The chain recombines TRBV6-1 with TRBJ2-7; D is unresolved. This CDR3 has 14 residues. The germline gives CDR1 MNHNS, CDR2 SASEGT. V was cut by 1 base and J by 3 bases, with 10 bases left in between. The chain's CDR3 is CASSEVQFIYEQYF. In DNA form, the CDR3 reads TGTGCCAGCAGTGAAGTACAGTTCATCTACGAGCAGTACTTC.

This clone appeared a few times. This rearrangement joins TRBV6-2 or TRBV6-3 to TRBJ1-1; TRBD1 is a possible D gene (5 bases). The CDR3 consists of 15 residues. From germline, CDR1 is MNHEY and CDR2 SVGEGT. Trimming stripped 0 bases from V and 7 bases from J, with 15 bases between. CDR3 sequence reads: CASSYSGGGSNEAFF. DNA for the CDR3: TGTGCCAGCAGTTACTCGGGCGGGGGATCTAATGAAGCTTTCTTT.

V and J are TRBV29-1 and TRBJ1-1, with 10 bases identical to TRBD1. In germline, CDR1 is SQVTM, CDR2 ANQGSEA. Trimming removed 0 bases from V and 11 bases from J; junction bases left unmatched: 9. The CDR3 is 14 amino acids. The CDR3 DNA follows: TGCAGCGTTGAAGATTCCCGGACAGGGGGGCCGGCTTTCTTT. It is translated as CSVEDSRTGGPAFF.

This chain uses TRBV7-2 with TRBJ2-1; 7 bases map to TRBD1. J lost 8 bases, V lost 1 base, and 8 bases had no gene match. Germline assignment: CDR1 SGHTA and CDR2 FQGNSA. The CDR3 is made up of 15 amino acids. CDR3 nucleotide sequence: TGTGCCAGCAGCTTAGGGAGACAGGGCCTAGATGAGCAGTTCTTC. Protein product: CASSLGRQGLDEQFF. Full variable domain (missing parts from reference TRBV7-2 and TRBJ2-1): GAGVSQSPSNKVTEKGKDVELRCDPISGHTALYWYRQSLGQGLEFLIYFQGNSAPDKSGLPSDRFSAERTGGSVSTLTIQRTQQEDSAVYLCASSLGRQGLDEQFFGPGTRLTVL.